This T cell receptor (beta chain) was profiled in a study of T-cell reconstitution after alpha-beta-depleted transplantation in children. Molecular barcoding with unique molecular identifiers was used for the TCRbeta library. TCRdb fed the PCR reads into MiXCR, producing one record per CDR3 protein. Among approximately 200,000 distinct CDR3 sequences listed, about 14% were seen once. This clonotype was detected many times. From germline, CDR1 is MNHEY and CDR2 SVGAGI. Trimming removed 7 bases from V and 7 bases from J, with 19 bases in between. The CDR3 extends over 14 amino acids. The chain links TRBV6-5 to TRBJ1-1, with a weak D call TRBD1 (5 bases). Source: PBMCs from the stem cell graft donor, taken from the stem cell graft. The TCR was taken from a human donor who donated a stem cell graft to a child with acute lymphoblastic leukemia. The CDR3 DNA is TGTGCCAGCATCTACTCGTGGGGGTTCGGTGAAGCTTTCTTT. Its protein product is CASIYSWGFGEAFF.